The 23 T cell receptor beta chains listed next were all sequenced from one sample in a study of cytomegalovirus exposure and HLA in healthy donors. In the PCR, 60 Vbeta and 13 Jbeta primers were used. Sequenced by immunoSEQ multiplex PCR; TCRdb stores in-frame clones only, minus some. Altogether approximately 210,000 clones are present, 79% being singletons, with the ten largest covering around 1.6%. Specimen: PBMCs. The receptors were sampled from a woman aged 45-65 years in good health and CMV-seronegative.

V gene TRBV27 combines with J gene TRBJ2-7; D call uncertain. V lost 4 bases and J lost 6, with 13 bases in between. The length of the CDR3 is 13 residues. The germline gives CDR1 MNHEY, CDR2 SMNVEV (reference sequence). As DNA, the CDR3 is TGTGCCAGCAGTTCTCTAGATCTCAGCGAGCAGTACTTC. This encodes CASSSLDLSEQYF.

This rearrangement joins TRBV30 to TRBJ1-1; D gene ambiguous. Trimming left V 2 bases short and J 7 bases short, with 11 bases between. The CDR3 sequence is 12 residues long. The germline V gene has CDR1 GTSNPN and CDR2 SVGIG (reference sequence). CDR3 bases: TGTGCCTGGAGTCCCCGGAGGAGTGAAGCTTTCTTT. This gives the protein CAWSPRRSEAFF.

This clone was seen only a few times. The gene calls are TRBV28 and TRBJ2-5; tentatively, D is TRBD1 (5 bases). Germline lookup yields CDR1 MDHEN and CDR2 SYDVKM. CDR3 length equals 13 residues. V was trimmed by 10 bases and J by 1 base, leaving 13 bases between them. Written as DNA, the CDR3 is TGTGCCACCCAGGGTGGAATCCAAGAGACCCAGTACTTC. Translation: CATQGGIQETQYF.

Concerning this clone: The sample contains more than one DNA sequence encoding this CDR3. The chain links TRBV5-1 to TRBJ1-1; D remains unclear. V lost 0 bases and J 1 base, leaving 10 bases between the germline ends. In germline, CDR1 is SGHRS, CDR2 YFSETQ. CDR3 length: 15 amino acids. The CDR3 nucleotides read TGCGCCAGCAGCTTGGGTCTCCGGGGGAACACTGAAGCTTTCTTT. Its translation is CASSLGLRGNTEAFF. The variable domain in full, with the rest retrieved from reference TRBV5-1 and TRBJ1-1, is KAGVTQTPRYLIKTRGQQVTLSCSPISGHRSVSWYQQTPGQGLQFLFEYFSETQRNKGNFPGRFSGRQFSNSRSEMNVSTLELGDSALYLCASSLGLRGNTEAFFGQGTRLTVV.

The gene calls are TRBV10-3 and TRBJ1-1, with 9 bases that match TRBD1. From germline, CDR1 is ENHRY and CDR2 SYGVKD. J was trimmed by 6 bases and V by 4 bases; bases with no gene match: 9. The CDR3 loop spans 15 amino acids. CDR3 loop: CAISVKDRDRAEAFF. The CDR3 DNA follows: TGTGCCATCAGTGTCAAAGACAGGGACAGGGCTGAAGCTTTCTTT.

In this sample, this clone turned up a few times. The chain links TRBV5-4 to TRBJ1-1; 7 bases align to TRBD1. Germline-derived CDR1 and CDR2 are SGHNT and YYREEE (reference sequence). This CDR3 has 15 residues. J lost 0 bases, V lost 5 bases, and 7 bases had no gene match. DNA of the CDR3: TGTGCCAGCAGTTGGGGACAGATATTGAACACTGAAGCTTTCTTT. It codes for CASSWGQILNTEAFF.

The CDR3 DNA sequence: TGTGCCAGCACTGCCGGGACAGGGAACACTGAAGCTTTCTTT. Translated: CASTAGTGNTEAFF. The chain uses TRBV6-5 and TRBJ1-1, with 8 bases aligning to TRBD1. V lost 7 bases, J lost 1 base, and 5 bases stayed unmatched. Germline V gives CDR1 MNHEY, CDR2 SVGAGI. The CDR3 length is 14 residues.

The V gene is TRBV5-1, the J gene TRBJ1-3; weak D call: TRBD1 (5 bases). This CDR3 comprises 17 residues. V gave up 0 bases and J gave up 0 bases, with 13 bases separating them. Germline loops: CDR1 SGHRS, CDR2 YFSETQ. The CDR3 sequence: CASSLASGPGSGNTIYF. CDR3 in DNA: TGCGCCAGCAGCTTGGCCTCAGGGCCGGGCTCTGGAAACACCATATATTTT.

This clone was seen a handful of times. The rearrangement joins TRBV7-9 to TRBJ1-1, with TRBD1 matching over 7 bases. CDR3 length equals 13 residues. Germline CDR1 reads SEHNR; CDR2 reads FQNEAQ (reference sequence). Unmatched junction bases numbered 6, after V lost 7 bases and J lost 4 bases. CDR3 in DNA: TGTGCCAGCACACCACAGGGGAGCACTGAAGCTTTCTTT. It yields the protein CASTPQGSTEAFF.

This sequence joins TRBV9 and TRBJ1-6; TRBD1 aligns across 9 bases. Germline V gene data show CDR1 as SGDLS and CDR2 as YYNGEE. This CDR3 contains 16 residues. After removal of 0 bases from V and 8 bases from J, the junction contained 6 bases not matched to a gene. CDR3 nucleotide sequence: TGTGCCAGCAGCGTAGCCCCGGGACAGGGAGATTCACCCCTCCACTTT. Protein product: CASSVAPGQGDSPLHF.

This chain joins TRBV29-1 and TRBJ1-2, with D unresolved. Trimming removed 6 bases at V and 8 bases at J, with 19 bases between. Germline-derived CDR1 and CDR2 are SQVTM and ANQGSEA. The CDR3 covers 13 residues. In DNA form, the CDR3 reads TGCAGCGTCGCCGCAACGGAGACTTGGGGCTACACCTTC. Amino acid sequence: CSVAATETWGYTF. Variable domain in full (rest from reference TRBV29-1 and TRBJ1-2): SAVISQKPSRDICQRGTSLTIQCQVDSQVTMMFWYRQQPGQSLTLIATANQGSEATYESGFVIDKFPISRPNLTFSTLTVSNMSPEDSSIYLCSVAATETWGYTFGSGTRLTVV.

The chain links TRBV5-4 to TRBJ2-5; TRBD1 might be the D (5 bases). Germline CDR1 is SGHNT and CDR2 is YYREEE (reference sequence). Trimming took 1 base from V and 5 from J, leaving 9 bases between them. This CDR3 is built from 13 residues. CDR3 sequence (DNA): TGTGCCAGCAGCTTGAAAGGGGCCGAGACCCAGTACTTC. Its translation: CASSLKGAETQYF.

The CDR3 DNA reads TGTGCCAGCAGTGAGGGACTGGCGAGGAATGAGCAGTTCTTC. Protein product: CASSEGLARNEQFF. V usage is TRBV6-1 and J usage is TRBJ2-1; maybe TRBD2 (6 bases). The V gene's germline CDR1 is MNHNS and CDR2 SASEGT. The V gene lost 3 bases and the J gene lost 7 bases, with 13 bases spanning the gap. This CDR3 is 14 amino acids long.

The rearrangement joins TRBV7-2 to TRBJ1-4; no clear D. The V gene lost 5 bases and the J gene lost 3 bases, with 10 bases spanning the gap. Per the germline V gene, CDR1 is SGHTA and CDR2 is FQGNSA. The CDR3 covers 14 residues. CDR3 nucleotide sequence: TGTGCCAGCAGCCCTCTTATATCTAATGAAAAACTGTTTTTT. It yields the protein CASSPLISNEKLFF.

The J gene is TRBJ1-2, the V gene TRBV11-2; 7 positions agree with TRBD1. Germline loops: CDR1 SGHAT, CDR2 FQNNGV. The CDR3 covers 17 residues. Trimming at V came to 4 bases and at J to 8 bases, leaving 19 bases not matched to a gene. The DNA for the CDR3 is TGTGCCAGCAGCTCAACCCGGGGGGGCTACAGGGGTAGGGGCTACACCTTC. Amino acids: CASSSTRGGYRGRGYTF.

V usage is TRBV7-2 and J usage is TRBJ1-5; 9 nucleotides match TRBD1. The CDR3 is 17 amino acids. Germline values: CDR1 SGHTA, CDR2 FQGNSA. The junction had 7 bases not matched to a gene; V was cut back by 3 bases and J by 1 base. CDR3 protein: CASSFSPQGASNQPQHF. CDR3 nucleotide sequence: TGTGCCAGCAGCTTTTCCCCACAGGGGGCGAGCAATCAGCCCCAGCATTTT.

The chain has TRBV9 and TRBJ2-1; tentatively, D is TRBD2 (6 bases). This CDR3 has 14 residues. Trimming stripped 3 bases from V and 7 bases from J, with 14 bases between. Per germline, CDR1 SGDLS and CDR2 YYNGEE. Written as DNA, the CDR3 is TGTGCCAGCAGCGGTGGCGCGGCGGGGAATGAGCAGTTCTTC. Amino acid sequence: CASSGGAAGNEQFF.

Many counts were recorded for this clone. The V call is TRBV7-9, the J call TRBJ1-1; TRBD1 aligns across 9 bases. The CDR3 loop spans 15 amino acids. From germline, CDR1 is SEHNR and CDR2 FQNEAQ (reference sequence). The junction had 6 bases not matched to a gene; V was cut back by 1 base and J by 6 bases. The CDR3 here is CASSLGGQGAAEAFF. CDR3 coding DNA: TGTGCCAGCAGCTTAGGGGGACAGGGAGCTGCTGAAGCTTTCTTT.

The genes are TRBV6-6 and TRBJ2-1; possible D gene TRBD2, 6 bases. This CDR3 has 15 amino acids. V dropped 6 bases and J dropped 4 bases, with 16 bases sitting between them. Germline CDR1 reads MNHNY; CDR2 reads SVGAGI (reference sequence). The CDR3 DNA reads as TGTGCCAGCAGACTATCTAGCGAGGGGTACAATGAGCAGTTCTTC. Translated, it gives CASRLSSEGYNEQFF.

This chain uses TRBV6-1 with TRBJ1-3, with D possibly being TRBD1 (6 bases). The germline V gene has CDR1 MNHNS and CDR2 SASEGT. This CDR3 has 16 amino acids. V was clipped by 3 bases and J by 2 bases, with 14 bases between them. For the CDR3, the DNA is TGTGCCAGCAGTGATGGAGGCGGGGGCACTGGAAACACCATATATTTT. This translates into CASSDGGGGTGNTIYF.

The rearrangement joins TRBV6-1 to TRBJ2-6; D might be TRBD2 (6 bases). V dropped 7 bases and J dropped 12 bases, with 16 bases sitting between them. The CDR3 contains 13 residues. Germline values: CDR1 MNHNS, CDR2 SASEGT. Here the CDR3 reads CASTPGAPPVLTF. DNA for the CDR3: TGTGCCAGCACCCCGGGAGCTCCTCCCGTCCTGACTTTC.

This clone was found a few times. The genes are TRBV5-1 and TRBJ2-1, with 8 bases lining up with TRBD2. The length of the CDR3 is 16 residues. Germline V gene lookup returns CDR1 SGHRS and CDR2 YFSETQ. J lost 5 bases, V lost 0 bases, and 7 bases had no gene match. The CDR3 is CASSLGMAGGHNEQFF. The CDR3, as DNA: TGCGCCAGCAGCTTGGGTATGGCGGGGGGCCACAATGAGCAGTTCTTC.

DNA for the CDR3: TGTGCCAGCACTTTAGACAGGGGCTCCTACAATGAGCAGTTCTTC. Its translation is CASTLDRGSYNEQFF. V and J are TRBV2 and TRBJ2-1, with TRBD1 identical over 8 bases. V gave up 7 bases and J gave up 0 bases; unmatched junction bases: 5. The germline CDR1 and CDR2 sequences are SNHLY and FYNNEI. CDR3 length: 15 amino acids.